Shown below are 15 T cell receptor beta chains from a single sample sequenced in a study of early T cells in non-severe SARS-CoV-2 infection. TCRdb re-called the 5' RACE reads with MiXCR, one entry per CDR3 protein. The table includes tens of thousands of distinct CDR3 sequences, 9.5% to 13% detected once. Sequenced input: whole blood. These receptors all stem from an adult who was a healthcare worker with PCR-confirmed SARS-CoV-2 infection or an uninfected control (not recorded which).

This clonotype was counted only a few times. The CDR3 DNA reads TGTGCCAGCAGTGAAGCGCCGTACTCACCCCTCCACTTT. Translated, it gives CASSEAPYSPLHF. The chain recombines TRBV6-1 with TRBJ1-6; D is unclear. CDR3 length: 13 residues. CDR1 and CDR2 from the germline V gene are MNHNS and SASEGT. Trimming removed 0 bases from V and 10 bases from J, with 7 bases in between.

A few counts support this clonotype. The chain employs TRBV11-2 and TRBJ2-5; a weak D match, TRBD1 (5 bases). This CDR3 comprises 14 residues. The ends were cut back, 5 bases at V and 4 bases at J, with 14 bases in the middle. From germline, CDR1 is SGHAT and CDR2 FQNNGV. The CDR3 reads CASSTLGPGETQYF. The CDR3 nucleotides are TGTGCCAGCAGCACGCTGGGGCCGGGAGAGACCCAGTACTTC.

This clonotype was observed a handful of times. This rearrangement joins TRBV2 to TRBJ1-1; no definite D call. Deletions cut 6 bases from V and 11 bases from J, with 13 bases between. Per germline, CDR1 SNHLY and CDR2 FYNNEI. This CDR3 spans 11 amino acids. The CDR3 DNA follows: TGTGCCAGCAGGCTGATGGCGCGTGCTTTCTTT. As protein: CASRLMARAFF. Full variable domain (missing parts from reference TRBV2 and TRBJ1-1): EPEVTQTPSHQVTQMGQEVILRCVPISNHLYFYWYRQILGQKVEFLVSFYNNEISEKSEIFDDQFSVERPDGSNFTLKIRSTKLEDSAMYFCASRLMARAFFGQGTRLTVV.

The CDR3 bases are TGTGCCAGTAGCATACCGGGGGAAACTAACTATGGCTACACCTTC. Translated: CASSIPGETNYGYTF. This chain joins TRBV19 and TRBJ1-2, with a weak D call TRBD1 (5 bases). This CDR3 has 15 residues. CDR1 is LNHDA and CDR2 is SQIVND in the germline V gene (reference sequence). Trimming cost V 6 bases and J 0 bases, with 14 bases left between them.

This clonotype was seen at least ten times. The rearrangement links TRBV20-1 to TRBJ2-7, with a weak D call TRBD2 (5 bases). CDR3 size: 15 residues. Germline CDR1 is DFQATT and CDR2 is SNEGSKA (reference sequence). V was shortened by 5 bases and J by 2 bases, with 19 bases between the two germline ends. CDR3 loop: CSAPRLERPAYEQYF. CDR3 coding DNA: TGCAGTGCTCCCAGATTGGAGCGGCCCGCCTACGAGCAGTACTTC.

The V call is TRBV11-2, the J call TRBJ2-3; the match to TRBD2 covers 16 bases. This CDR3 has 19 amino acids. V was clipped by 1 base and J by 3 bases; unmatched bases: 7. Germline CDR1 is SGHAT and CDR2 is FQNNGV. In nucleotides, the CDR3 is TGTGCCAGCAGCTTAGCCCGCGGGACTAGCGGGAGGGTAACAGATACGCAGTATTTT. It specifies CASSLARGTSGRVTDTQYF.

This sequence joins TRBV18 and TRBJ2-1; D possibly corresponds to TRBD1 (5 bases). The V gene lost 2 bases and the J gene lost 2 bases, with 19 bases spanning the gap. The germline CDR1 and CDR2 sequences are KGHSH and LQKENI. This CDR3 spans 18 amino acids. CDR3 residues: CASSPKEQAPSTYNEQFF. CDR3 DNA sequence: TGTGCCAGCTCACCAAAAGAACAGGCCCCCTCGACCTACAATGAGCAGTTCTTC.

This clonotype occurred many times. V and J are TRBV20-1 and TRBJ2-2, with D tentatively TRBD1 (6 bases). The ends were cut back, 4 bases at V and 3 bases at J, with 12 bases in the middle. The length of the CDR3 is 14 residues. The germline gives CDR1 DFQATT, CDR2 SNEGSKA (reference sequence). The CDR3 here is CSAKRGGDTGELFF. DNA of the CDR3: TGCAGTGCTAAAAGAGGGGGAGACACCGGGGAGCTGTTTTTT.

DNA for the CDR3: TGTGCCAGCAGTCCCCCGATGGGCCGACTAGCCAGCACAGATACGCAGTATTTT. This gives the protein CASSPPMGRLASTDTQYF. The chain links TRBV6-2 or TRBV6-3 to TRBJ2-3; 7 nucleotides align to TRBD2. This CDR3 region has 18 residues. Germline CDR1 reads MNHEY; CDR2 reads SVGEGT. The V segment lost 5 bases and the J segment 0 bases; nucleotides outside the gene matches: 14.

This chain joins TRBV12-3 or TRBV12-4 and TRBJ2-5; 11 bases align to TRBD2. Trimming at V came to 4 bases and at J to 3 bases, leaving 4 bases not matched to a gene. The CDR3 is made up of 15 amino acids. DNA for the CDR3: TGTGCCAGCAGTTCCGGGACTAGCGGCAAAGAGACCCAGTACTTC. Protein: CASSSGTSGKETQYF.

This clonotype was seen a few times. This rearrangement joins TRBV7-2 to TRBJ1-6, with D unresolved. Deletions cut 5 bases from V and 4 bases from J, with 9 bases between. The CDR3 runs 14 residues. The germline gives CDR1 SGHTA, CDR2 FQGNSA. The CDR3 DNA reads TGTGCCAGCAGCCCGGGAAGTTATAATTCACCCCTCCACTTT. Protein sequence: CASSPGSYNSPLHF.

The rearrangement joins TRBV11-2 to TRBJ2-7; D remains ambiguous. CDR3 size: 12 residues. Germline V CDR1 and CDR2: SGHAT, FQNNGV. Trimming took off 5 bases at V and 3 bases at J, with 8 bases between the two ends. As DNA, the CDR3 is TGTGCCAGCAGCCCGCAGAGCTACGAGCAGTACTTC. It yields the protein CASSPQSYEQYF.

This clonotype is termed medium-sized. The chain has TRBV25-1 and TRBJ2-4, with a tentative D call TRBD2 (5 bases). The CDR3 is 15 amino acids. Germline CDR1 MGHDK, CDR2 SYGVNS. Trimming stripped 4 bases from V and 0 bases from J, with 10 bases between. This CDR3 is CASSGVRGAKNIQYF. The CDR3 region has the DNA TGTGCCAGCAGTGGGGTTCGGGGAGCCAAAAACATTCAGTACTTC.

Many counts were recorded for this clonotype. This rearrangement joins TRBV20-1 to TRBJ2-5, with TRBD2 matching over 10 bases. The CDR3 runs 16 residues. Germline V CDR1 and CDR2: DFQATT, SNEGSKA (reference sequence). With V trimmed by 1 base and J by 5 bases, 10 bases remained unmatched. The CDR3 sequence: CSARAAVLAGDETQYF. In DNA, the CDR3 is TGCAGTGCTAGAGCCGCCGTCCTAGCGGGAGATGAGACCCAGTACTTC.

The chain couples TRBV12-3 or TRBV12-4 to TRBJ2-7; D remains unclear. The length of the CDR3 is 12 residues. Deletions cut 7 bases from V and 4 bases from J, with 11 bases between. The CDR3 sequence: CASTLRGYEQYF. As DNA, the CDR3 is TGTGCCAGCACCTTAAGAGGTTACGAGCAGTACTTC.